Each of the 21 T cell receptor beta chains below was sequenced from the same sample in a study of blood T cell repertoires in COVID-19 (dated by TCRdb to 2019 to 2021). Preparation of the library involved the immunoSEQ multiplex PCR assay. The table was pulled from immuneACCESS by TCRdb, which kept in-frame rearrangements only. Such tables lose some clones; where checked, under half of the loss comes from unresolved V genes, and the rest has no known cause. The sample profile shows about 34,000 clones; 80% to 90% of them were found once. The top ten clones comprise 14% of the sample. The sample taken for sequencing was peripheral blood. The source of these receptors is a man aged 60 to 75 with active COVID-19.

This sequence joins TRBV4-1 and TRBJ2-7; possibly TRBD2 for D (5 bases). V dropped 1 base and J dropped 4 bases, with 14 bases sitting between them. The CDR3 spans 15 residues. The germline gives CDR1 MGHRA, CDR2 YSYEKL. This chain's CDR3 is CASSQGWGDPYEQYF. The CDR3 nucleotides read TGCGCCAGCAGCCAAGGGTGGGGAGATCCGTACGAGCAGTACTTC.

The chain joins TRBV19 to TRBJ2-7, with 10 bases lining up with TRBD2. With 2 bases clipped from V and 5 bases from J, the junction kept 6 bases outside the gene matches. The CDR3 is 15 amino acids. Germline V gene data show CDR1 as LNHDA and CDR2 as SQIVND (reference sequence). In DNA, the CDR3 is TGTGCCAGTAGTATATGGACTAGCGGTACCCACGAGCAGTACTTC. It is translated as CASSIWTSGTHEQYF.

CDR3 sequence reads: CASSGTSGDFLTDTQYF. In DNA form, the CDR3 reads TGTGCCAGTAGTGGGACTAGCGGGGATTTCCTCACAGATACGCAGTATTTT. The chain joins TRBV19 to TRBJ2-3; 13 bases line up with TRBD2. Losses at the gene ends were 5 bases for V and 2 bases for J; bases not matched to a gene: 7. Germline CDR1 LNHDA, CDR2 SQIVND (reference sequence). The CDR3 runs 17 residues.

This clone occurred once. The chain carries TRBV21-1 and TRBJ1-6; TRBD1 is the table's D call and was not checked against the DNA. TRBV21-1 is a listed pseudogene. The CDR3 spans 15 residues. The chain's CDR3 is CASSEDRTRNSPLHF. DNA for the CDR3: TGTGCCAGCAGCGAGGACAGAACCCGTAATTCACCCCTCCACTTT.

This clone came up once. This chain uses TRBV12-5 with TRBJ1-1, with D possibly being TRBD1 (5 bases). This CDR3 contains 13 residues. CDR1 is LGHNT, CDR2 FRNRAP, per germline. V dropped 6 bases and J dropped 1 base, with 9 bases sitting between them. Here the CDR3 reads CASGPDRNTEAFF. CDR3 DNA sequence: TGTGCTAGTGGACCCGACAGGAACACTGAAGCTTTCTTT. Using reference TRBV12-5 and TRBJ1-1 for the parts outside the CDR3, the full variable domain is DARVTQTPRHKVTEMGQEVTMRCQPILGHNTVFWYRQTMMQGLELLAYFRNRAPLDDSGMPKDRFSAEMPDATLATLKIQPSEPRDSAVYFCASGPDRNTEAFFGQGTRLTVV.

CDR3 nucleotide sequence: TGTGCCAGCAGCTTAGCCCGTAGCGGGAGTTTCCCCGGGGAGCTGTTTTTT. Amino acid sequence: CASSLARSGSFPGELFF. V is TRBV7-9 and J is TRBJ2-2; 9 bases agree with TRBD2. V was clipped by 0 bases and J by 6 bases; unmatched bases: 8. This CDR3 spans 17 amino acids. Germline V CDR1 and CDR2: SEHNR, FQNEAQ (reference sequence).

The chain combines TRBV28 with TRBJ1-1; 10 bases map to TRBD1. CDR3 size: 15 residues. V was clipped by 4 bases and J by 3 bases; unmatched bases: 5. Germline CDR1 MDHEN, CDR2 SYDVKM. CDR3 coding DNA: TGTGCCAGCAGTTATGACAGGGGGCCAGACACTGAAGCTTTCTTT. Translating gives CASSYDRGPDTEAFF.

The CDR3 DNA reads as TGTGCCAGCAGCTCTCGACCGGGACTAGCGGGCAATGAGCAGTTCTTC. Residues: CASSSRPGLAGNEQFF. This chain links TRBV7-2 with TRBJ2-1; 12 nucleotides line up with TRBD2. Germline V gives CDR1 SGHTA, CDR2 FQGNSA. V lost 4 bases to trimming and J lost 6 bases; unmatched junction nucleotides: 7. CDR3 length equals 16 residues.

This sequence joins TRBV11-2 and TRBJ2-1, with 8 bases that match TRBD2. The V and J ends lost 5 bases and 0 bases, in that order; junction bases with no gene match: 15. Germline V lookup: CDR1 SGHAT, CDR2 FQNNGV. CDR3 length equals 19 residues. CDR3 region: CASSALRGSGGSSYNEQFF. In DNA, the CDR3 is TGTGCCAGCAGCGCCCTACGGGGAAGCGGGGGCAGCTCCTACAATGAGCAGTTCTTC.

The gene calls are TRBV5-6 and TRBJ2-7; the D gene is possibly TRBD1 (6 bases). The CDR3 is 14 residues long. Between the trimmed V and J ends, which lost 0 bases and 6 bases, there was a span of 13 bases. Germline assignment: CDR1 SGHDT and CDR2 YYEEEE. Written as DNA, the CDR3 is TGTGCCAGCAGCTTGGGACAGGTATTAGGCGAGCAGTACTTC. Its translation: CASSLGQVLGEQYF.

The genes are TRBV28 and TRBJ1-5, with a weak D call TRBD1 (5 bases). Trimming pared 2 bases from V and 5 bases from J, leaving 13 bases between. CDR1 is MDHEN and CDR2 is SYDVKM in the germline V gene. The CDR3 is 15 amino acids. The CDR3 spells CASSLRGSGHQPQHF. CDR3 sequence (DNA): TGTGCCAGCAGTTTACGGGGGAGTGGGCATCAGCCCCAGCATTTT.

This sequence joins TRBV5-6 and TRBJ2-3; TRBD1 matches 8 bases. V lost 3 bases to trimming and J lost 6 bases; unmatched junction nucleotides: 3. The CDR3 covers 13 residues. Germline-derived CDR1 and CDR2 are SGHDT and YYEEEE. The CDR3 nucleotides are TGTGCCAGCAGCTCAGACAGGGGTGATACGCAGTATTTT. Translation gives CASSSDRGDTQYF.

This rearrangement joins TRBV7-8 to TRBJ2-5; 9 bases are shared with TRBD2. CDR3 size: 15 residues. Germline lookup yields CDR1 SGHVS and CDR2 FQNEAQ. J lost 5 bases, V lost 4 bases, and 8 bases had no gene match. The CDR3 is CASSYLAGAGETQYF. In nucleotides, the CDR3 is TGTGCCAGCAGCTATTTAGCGGGAGCGGGTGAGACCCAGTACTTC.

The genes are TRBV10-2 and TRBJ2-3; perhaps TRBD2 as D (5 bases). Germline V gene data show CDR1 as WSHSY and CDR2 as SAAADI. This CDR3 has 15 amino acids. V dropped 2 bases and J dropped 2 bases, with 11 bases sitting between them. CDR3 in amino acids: CASSEEGWLTDTQYF. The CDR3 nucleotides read TGCGCCAGCAGTGAGGAGGGATGGCTCACAGATACGCAGTATTTT.

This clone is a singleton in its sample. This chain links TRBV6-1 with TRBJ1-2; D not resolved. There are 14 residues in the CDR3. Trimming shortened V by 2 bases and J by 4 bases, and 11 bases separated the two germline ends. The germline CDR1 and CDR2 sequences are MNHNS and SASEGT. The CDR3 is CASSEWEGGYGYTF. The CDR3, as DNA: TGTGCCAGCAGTGAATGGGAGGGTGGCTATGGCTACACCTTC.

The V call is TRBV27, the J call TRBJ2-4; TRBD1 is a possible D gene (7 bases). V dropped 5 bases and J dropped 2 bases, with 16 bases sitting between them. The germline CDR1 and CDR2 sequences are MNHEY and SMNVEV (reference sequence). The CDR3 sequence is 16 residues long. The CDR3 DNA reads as TGTGCCAGCAGTCACCAGACAGGGAGGACCAAAAACATTCAGTACTTC. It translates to CASSHQTGRTKNIQYF.

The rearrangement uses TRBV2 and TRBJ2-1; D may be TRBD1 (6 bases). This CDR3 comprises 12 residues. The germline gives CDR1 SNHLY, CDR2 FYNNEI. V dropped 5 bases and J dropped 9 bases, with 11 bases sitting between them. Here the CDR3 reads CASSRTVGEQFF. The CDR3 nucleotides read TGTGCCAGCAGTCGGACAGTGGGTGAGCAGTTCTTC.

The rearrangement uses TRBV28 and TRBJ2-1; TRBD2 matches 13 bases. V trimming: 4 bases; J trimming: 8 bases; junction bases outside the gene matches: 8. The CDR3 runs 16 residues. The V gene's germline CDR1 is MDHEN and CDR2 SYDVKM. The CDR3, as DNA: TGTGCCAGCAGTTCTCTACTAGCGGGAGGGCCGGATGAGCAGTTCTTC. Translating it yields CASSSLLAGGPDEQFF.

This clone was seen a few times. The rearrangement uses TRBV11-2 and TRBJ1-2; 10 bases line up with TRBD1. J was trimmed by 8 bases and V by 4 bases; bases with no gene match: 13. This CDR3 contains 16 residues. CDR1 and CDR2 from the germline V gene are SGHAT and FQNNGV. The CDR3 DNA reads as TGTGCCAGCAGCTCATTAAGATTGGGACAGGGGAGAGGCTACACCTTC. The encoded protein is CASSSLRLGQGRGYTF.

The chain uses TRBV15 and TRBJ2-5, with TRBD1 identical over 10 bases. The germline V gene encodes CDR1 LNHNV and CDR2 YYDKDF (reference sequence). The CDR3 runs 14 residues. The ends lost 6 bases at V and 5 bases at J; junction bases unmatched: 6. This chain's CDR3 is CATRRQGARETQYF. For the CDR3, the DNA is TGTGCCACCAGGAGACAGGGGGCTCGGGAGACCCAGTACTTC. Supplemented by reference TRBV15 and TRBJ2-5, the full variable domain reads DAMVIQNPRYQVTQFGKPVTLSCSQTLNHNVMYWYQQKSSQAPKLLFHYYDKDFNNEADTPDNFQSRRPNTSFCFLDIRSPGLGDTAMYLCATRRQGARETQYFGPGTRLLVL.

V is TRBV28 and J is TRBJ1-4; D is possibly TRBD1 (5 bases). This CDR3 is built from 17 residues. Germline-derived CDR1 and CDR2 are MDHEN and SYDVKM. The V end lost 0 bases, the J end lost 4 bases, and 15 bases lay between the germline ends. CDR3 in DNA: TGTGCCAGCAGTTTATGGGGGAGCGGGACTAGTAATGAAAAACTGTTTTTT. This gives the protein CASSLWGSGTSNEKLFF.